Listed here are 15 T cell receptor beta chains from one sample, sequenced in a study of blood T cell repertoires in COVID-19. TCRdb's table, derived via immunoSEQ multiplex PCR, lists solely in-frame clones and lacks some. The table records 390,000 or so clones, approximately 92% of them present only once. The sequenced material came from PBMCs or T cells enriched from blood (not recorded which). These receptors were obtained from a man aged 18 to 29 who had recovered from COVID-19.

The V and J genes are TRBV5-6 and TRBJ2-2, with 7 nucleotides matching TRBD2. The germline gives CDR1 SGHDT, CDR2 YYEEEE. The CDR3 is 13 residues long. Germline trimming cut 2 bases from V and 6 bases from J; bases unmatched to any gene: 1. The CDR3, as DNA: TGTGCCAGCAGCTTCCGGGAGGCCGGGGAGCTGTTTTTT. Protein product: CASSFREAGELFF.

The chain combines TRBV15 with TRBJ2-7, with TRBD1 matching over 10 bases. Germline V gives CDR1 LNHNV, CDR2 YYDKDF (reference sequence). V shed 6 bases, J shed 3 bases, and the junction held 5 bases outside the gene matches. There are 14 residues in the CDR3. The CDR3 coding sequence is TGTGCCACCAGGGCCGGGACAGGGGACTACGAGCAGTACTTC. This codes for CATRAGTGDYEQYF.

The genes are TRBV7-8 and TRBJ2-6, with a possible D match to TRBD1 (5 bases). This CDR3 comprises 16 residues. Germline loops: CDR1 SGHVS, CDR2 FQNEAQ. The V gene lost 3 bases and the J gene lost 0 bases, with 9 bases spanning the gap. The CDR3 here is CASSLYRNSGANVLTF. The CDR3 coding sequence is TGTGCCAGCAGCTTGTACAGGAACTCTGGGGCCAACGTCCTGACTTTC. The full variable domain, completed using reference TRBV7-8 and TRBJ2-6, is GAGVSQSPRYKVAKRGQDVALRCDPISGHVSLFWYQQALGQGPEFLTYFQNEAQLDKSGLPSDRFFAERPEGSVSTLKIQRTQQEDSAVYLCASSLYRNSGANVLTFGAGSRLTVL.

The chain is built from TRBV4-3 and TRBJ2-1; 15 nucleotides match TRBD2. The germline CDR1 and CDR2 sequences are LGHNA and YSLEER. The CDR3 is 15 residues long. Trimming cost V 3 bases and J 8 bases; bases outside gene matches: 2. CDR3 sequence reads: CASSQGTSGRYEQFF. CDR3 bases: TGCGCCAGCAGCCAGGGGACTAGCGGGAGGTATGAGCAGTTCTTC.

The V call is TRBV4-2, the J call TRBJ2-7; D may be TRBD2 (6 bases). The CDR3 is 14 amino acids. Per the germline V gene, CDR1 is LGHNA and CDR2 is YNFKEQ. The V and J ends lost 0 bases and 8 bases respectively, with 14 bases between them. The CDR3 DNA reads as TGTGCCAGCAGCCAAGAACGGGAGTTCCCCCAGCAGTACTTC. This codes for CASSQEREFPQQYF.

The chain recombines TRBV7-9 with TRBJ2-2, with D possibly being TRBD1 (5 bases). The CDR3 has 13 amino acids. Germline-derived CDR1 and CDR2 are SEHNR and FQNEAQ (reference sequence). V lost 5 bases and J 2 bases, leaving 6 bases between the germline ends. CDR3 loop: CASSGANTGELFF. CDR3 coding DNA: TGTGCCAGCAGCGGGGCAAACACCGGGGAGCTGTTTTTT.

The chain uses TRBV5-8 and TRBJ1-4; TRBD1 might be the D (5 bases). V shed 7 bases and J shed 4 bases, with 14 bases lying between them. Germline V gene data show CDR1 as SGHTS and CDR2 as YDEGEE. CDR3 size: 14 residues. CDR3 bases: TGTGCCAGCTTCGGGGGACCCCTTAATGAAAAACTGTTTTTT. As protein: CASFGGPLNEKLFF.

This rearrangement joins TRBV21-1 to TRBJ1-2. TRBV21-1 represents a pseudogene. CDR3 length equals 13 residues. CDR3 coding DNA: TGTGCCAGCAGCAAAGACCGGGGGGATGGCTACACCTTC. Residues: CASSKDRGDGYTF.

The V call is TRBV30, the J call TRBJ1-2; D might be TRBD1 (5 bases). Germline V gene sequence: CDR1 GTSNPN, CDR2 SVGIG (reference sequence). The germline V and J ends were trimmed by 3 bases and 5 bases, with 13 bases remaining between them. The CDR3 totals 13 residues. The CDR3 nucleotides are TGTGCCTGGAGCGTTACAGGAGATTATGGCTACACCTTC. It is translated as CAWSVTGDYGYTF.

This chain joins TRBV20-1 and TRBJ2-3, with D perhaps matching TRBD1 (5 bases). With 3 bases removed from V and 0 bases from J, the gap between germline ends came to 10 bases. Germline V lookup: CDR1 DFQATT, CDR2 SNEGSKA (reference sequence). The CDR3 runs to 14 residues. CDR3 sequence (DNA): TGCAGTGCTAGTGGGGCAGGGAGCACAGATACGCAGTATTTT. Encoded protein: CSASGAGSTDTQYF.

The rearrangement links TRBV10-3 to TRBJ2-1, with TRBD2 matching 7 bases. Germline CDR1 reads ENHRY; CDR2 reads SYGVKD. Germline trimming cut 0 bases from V and 5 bases from J; bases unmatched to any gene: 7. There are 16 residues in the CDR3. The CDR3, as DNA: TGTGCCATCAGTGAGTCGAAGGCTAGCGGCGACAATGAGCAGTTCTTC. Its protein product is CAISESKASGDNEQFF.

The rearrangement links TRBV15 to TRBJ1-6, with 9 bases fitting TRBD1. Looked up from germline, CDR1 is LNHNV and CDR2 is YYDKDF (reference sequence). The CDR3 totals 16 residues. J was trimmed by 7 bases and V by 1 base; bases with no gene match: 5. The CDR3 spells CATSRVKGQGNSPLHF. CDR3 bases: TGTGCCACCAGCAGAGTAAAGGGACAGGGCAATTCACCCCTCCACTTT. The complete variable domain, with remaining parts taken from reference TRBV15 and TRBJ1-6, reads DAMVIQNPRYQVTQFGKPVTLSCSQTLNHNVMYWYQQKSSQAPKLLFHYYDKDFNNEADTPDNFQSRRPNTSFCFLDIRSPGLGDTAMYLCATSRVKGQGNSPLHFGNGTRLTVT.

The chain carries TRBV7-3 and TRBJ2-3; TRBD2 aligns across 13 bases. From germline, CDR1 is SGHTA and CDR2 FQGTGA. The CDR3 runs to 16 residues. Trimming at V came to 5 bases and at J to 0 bases, leaving 2 bases not matched to a gene. The CDR3 bases are TGTGCCAGCAGCCGACTAGCGGGGGGTAGCACAGATACGCAGTATTTT. It codes for CASSRLAGGSTDTQYF.

The chain employs TRBV11-2 and TRBJ2-3, with TRBD2 matching over 7 bases. Germline V gene sequence: CDR1 SGHAT, CDR2 FQNNGV. CDR3 length: 16 amino acids. The ends lost 5 bases at V and 6 bases at J; junction bases unmatched: 14. CDR3 DNA sequence: TGTGCCAGCAGCGACTGGCGGGGAGGGATTAGGGATACGCAGTATTTT. Residues: CASSDWRGGIRDTQYF.

This rearrangement joins TRBV9 to TRBJ2-3; possibly TRBD2 for D (5 bases). This CDR3 region has 11 residues. Germline CDR1 reads SGDLS; CDR2 reads YYNGEE. Deletions cut 7 bases from V and 4 bases from J, with 7 bases between. CDR3 sequence reads: CASGSADTQYF. The CDR3, as DNA: TGTGCCAGCGGTAGCGCAGATACGCAGTATTTT.